Sequencing of this T cell receptor beta chain was carried out in a study of identical twins (TCRdb year 2016). For the study in its entirety: To test whether fetal clonotypes persist, the study used deep sequencing on TCR alpha and beta repertoires from monozygotic twins, unrelated adults of various ages, and cord blood. To rule out contamination, replicate twin experiments were performed at different times with different library preparation protocols.

The V end gives up 6 bases and the J end 1 base, leaving 6 bases in the junction not matched to a gene. The CDR3, cysteine through phenylalanine, is 14 amino acids long. Here the CDR3 DNA is all that survives: 42 bases in frame from base 1. CDR1 and CDR2, per the germline V gene, are SQVTM and ANQGSEA. The receptor library was made with 5' RACE. Sequencer: Illumina HiSeq 2000. A universal primer binding site was added through template switching, and the final cDNA carried a unique molecular identifier so that TCR cDNA molecules could be counted accurately. First-strand cDNA for TCR alpha and beta chains was synthesized from specific primers in the conserved constant-segment region. To control for contamination, each cDNA library was double barcoded with a SMART-Mk sample barcode plus Illumina barcodes. TruSeq adapter sequences, together with Illumina sample barcodes, were added in two successive PCR steps. The TCR alpha and beta cDNA libraries were sequenced on the Illumina HiSeq platform using custom primers. From the authors' description of their analysis: Unique molecular identifiers were extracted from raw reads with MiGEC, and CDR3 positions were determined with MiXCR. Recombination models were inferred per individual with the repgenHMM and IGoR tools using an EM algorithm. The tcR package in R was used for shared clonotype analysis, with sharing normalized by the product of cloneset sizes. To study raw recombination without the effects of thymic and clonal selection, out-of-frame nonproductive sequences were analyzed. Using fastp trimming at Q25 and MiXCR clonotype assembly, TCRdb reanalyzed the public sequencing data and kept in-frame beta chains. Here each entry gathers all rows of one CDR3 protein and keeps the most common genes and DNA. The V and J calls shown here were made by TCRdb, not taken from the authors' results. The sample table records over 200,000 distinct CDR3 sequences; about 10% of these occur just once. The ten largest account for over 8% of the sample.

Summary of the overall study and its limitations: Compared with coincidental sharing between unrelated individuals, out-of-frame TCR alpha sequences shared between twins showed an excess of sequences with low generation probability. Excess twin sharing in beta out-of-frame sequences was weaker because fewer shared sequences lowered the signal-to-noise ratio. Because the same donors could not be followed over many years, the conclusions depended on cross-sectional statistical analysis. Invariant T cells such as MAIT and iNKT could partly confound zero-insertion analyses, though diverse VJ usage argued against this for most clonotypes. Out-of-frame TCR alpha sharing in monozygotic twins was systematically underestimated by recombination models, whereas sharing between unrelated individuals was in agreement with the recombination models. Fewer insertions were carried by abundant cord blood beta clonotypes, a similar but weaker trend appeared in young adult naive repertoires, and no such trend appeared in memory repertoires.

This clonotype occurred many times. There is no known antigen for this receptor. No base-level quality is on record; no much larger clone is a single base apart. Only healthy Caucasian donors were included. Miltenyi CD45RO+ enrichment and human naive T-cell isolation kits were used to isolate memory (CD45RO+) and naive T cells from PBMC. Recombination linked TRBV29-1 to TRBJ2-3; 8 bases in between match TRBD1. The sequenced sample consisted of memory T cells sorted from blood. This specimen's cell subset or site label, interpreted: CD45RO+ enriched T cells. This clonotype originated in a man aged 45-65 years in good health. CDR3 reads: CSVDPGQGTDTQYF. The nucleotide sequence is TGCAGCGTGGATCCGGGACAGGGCACAGATACGCAGTATTTT.